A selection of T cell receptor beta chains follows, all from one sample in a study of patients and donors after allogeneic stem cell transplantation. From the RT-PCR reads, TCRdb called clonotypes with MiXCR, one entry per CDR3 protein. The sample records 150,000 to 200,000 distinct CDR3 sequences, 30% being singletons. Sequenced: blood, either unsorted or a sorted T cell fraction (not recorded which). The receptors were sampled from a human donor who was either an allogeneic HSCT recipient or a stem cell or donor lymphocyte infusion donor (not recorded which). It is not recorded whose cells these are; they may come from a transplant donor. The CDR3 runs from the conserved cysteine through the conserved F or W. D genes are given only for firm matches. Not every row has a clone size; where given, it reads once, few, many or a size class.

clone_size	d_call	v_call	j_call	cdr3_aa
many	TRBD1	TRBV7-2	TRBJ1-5	CASSIPGGADQPQHF
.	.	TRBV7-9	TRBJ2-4	CASSLKGLAKNIQYF
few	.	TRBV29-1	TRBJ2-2	CSVASQTNTGELFF
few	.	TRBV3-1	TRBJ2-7	CASSRTWHEQYF
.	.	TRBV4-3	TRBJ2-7	CASSQAIGPLLREQYF
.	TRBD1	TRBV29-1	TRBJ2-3	CSVDRQGTDTQYF
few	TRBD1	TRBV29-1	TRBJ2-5	CSFDTTGSETQYF
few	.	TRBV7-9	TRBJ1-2	CASSLLLSQRDGYTF
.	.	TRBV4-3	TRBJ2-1	CASSQEAESYNEQFF
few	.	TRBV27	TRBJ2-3	CASSLAGGATDTQYF
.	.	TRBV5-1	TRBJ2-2	CASSLGVGPNTGELFF
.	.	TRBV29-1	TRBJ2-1	CSAAGGLAFYNEQFF
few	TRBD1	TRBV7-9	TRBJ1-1	CASSSYRGPTGTEAFF
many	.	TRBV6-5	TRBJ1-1	CASSYSGGTGALEAFF
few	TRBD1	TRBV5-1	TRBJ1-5	CASSLGGQRNQPQHF
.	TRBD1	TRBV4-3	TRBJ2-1	CASAGTGGFYNEQFF
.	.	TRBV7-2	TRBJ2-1	CASSPARDPQNEQFF
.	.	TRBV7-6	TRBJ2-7	CASSLVRDNFSYEQYF
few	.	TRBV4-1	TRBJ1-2	CASSQDRWGGYTF
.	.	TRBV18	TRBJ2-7	CASSASGEQYF
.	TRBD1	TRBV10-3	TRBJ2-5	CAISEPDRGVEETQYF
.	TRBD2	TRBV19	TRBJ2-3	CASSDHPGLASGTDTQYF
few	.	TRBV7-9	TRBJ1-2	CALLVSGEGYGYTF
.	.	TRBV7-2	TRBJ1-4	CASSLEQALTGELFF
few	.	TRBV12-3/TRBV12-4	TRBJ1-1	CASSLVYRNTEAFF
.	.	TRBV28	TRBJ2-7	CASTHLKGNLIREQYF
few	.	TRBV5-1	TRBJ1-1	CASSFVQGVNMNTEAFF